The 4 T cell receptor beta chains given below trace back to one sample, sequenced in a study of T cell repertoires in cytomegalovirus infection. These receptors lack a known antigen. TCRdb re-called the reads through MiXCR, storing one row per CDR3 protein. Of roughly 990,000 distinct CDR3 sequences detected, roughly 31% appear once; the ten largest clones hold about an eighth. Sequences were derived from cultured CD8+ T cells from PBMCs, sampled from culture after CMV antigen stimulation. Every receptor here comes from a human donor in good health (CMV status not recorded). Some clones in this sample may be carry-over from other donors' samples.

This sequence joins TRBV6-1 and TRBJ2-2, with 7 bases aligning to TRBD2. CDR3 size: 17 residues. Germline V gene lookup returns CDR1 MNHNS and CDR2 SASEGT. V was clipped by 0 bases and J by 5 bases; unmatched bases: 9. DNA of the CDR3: TGTGCCAGCAGTGAAGCGCGGGCGCTAGCGGTGACCGGGGAGCTGTTTTTT. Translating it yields CASSEARALAVTGELFF.

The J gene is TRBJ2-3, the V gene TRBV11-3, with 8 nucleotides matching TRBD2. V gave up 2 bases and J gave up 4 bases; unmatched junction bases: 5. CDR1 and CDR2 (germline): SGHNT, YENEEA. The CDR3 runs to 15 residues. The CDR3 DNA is TGTGCCAGCAGCTTATACAGCGGGGGAGCAGATACGCAGTATTTT. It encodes CASSLYSGGADTQYF. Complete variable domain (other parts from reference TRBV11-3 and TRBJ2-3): EAGVVQSPRYKIIEKKQPVAFWCNPISGHNTLYWYLQNLGQGPELLIRYENEEAVDDSQLPKDRFSAERLKGVDSTLKIQPAELGDSAVYLCASSLYSGGADTQYFGPGTRLTVL.

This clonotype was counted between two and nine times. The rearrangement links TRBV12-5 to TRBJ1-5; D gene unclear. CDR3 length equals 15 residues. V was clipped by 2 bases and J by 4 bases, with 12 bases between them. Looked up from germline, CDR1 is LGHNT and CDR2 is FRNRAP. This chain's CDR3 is CASGLHGVGNQPQHF. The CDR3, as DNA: TGTGCTAGTGGTTTGCACGGGGTTGGGAATCAGCCCCAGCATTTT. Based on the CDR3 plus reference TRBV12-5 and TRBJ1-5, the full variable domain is DARVTQTPRHKVTEMGQEVTMRCQPILGHNTVFWYRQTMMQGLELLAYFRNRAPLDDSGMPKDRFSAEMPDATLATLKIQPSEPRDSAVYFCASGLHGVGNQPQHFGDGTRLSIL.

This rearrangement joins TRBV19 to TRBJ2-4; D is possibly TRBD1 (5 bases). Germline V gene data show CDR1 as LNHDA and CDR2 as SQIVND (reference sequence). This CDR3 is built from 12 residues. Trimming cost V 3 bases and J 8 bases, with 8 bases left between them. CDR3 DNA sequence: TGTGCCAGTAGTATTCTGGGGCACATTCAGTACTTC. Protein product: CASSILGHIQYF.